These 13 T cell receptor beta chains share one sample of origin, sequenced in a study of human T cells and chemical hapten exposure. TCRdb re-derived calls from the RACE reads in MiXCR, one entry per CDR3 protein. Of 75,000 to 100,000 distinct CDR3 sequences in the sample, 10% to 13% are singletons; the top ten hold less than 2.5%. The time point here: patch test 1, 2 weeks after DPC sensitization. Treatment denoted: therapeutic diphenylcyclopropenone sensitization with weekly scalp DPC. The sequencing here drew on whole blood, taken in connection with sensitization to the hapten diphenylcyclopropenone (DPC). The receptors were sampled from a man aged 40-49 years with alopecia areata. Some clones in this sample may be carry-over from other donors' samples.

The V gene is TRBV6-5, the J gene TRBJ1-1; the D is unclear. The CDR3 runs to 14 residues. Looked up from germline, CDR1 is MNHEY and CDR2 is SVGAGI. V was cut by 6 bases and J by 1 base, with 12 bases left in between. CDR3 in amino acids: CASRKESPNTEAFF. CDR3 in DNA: TGTGCCAGCAGGAAGGAGTCGCCGAACACTGAAGCTTTCTTT.

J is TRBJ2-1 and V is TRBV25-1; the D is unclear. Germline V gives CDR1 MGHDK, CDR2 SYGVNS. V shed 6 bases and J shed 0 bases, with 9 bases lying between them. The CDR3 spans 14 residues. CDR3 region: CASSPVPSYNEQFF. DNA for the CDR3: TGTGCCAGCAGCCCCGTGCCCTCCTACAATGAGCAGTTCTTC.

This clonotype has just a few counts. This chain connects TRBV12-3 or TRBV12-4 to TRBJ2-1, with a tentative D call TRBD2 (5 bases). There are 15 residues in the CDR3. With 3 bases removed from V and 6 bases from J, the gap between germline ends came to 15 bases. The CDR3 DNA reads TGTGCCAGCAGTTTTTCTAGCCGGCCTGGCAATGAGCAGTTCTTC. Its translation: CASSFSSRPGNEQFF.

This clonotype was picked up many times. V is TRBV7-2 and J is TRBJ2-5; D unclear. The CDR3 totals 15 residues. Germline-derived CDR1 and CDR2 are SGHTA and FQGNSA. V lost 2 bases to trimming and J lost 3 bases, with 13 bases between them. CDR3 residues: CASSLRPTGEETQYF. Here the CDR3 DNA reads TGTGCCAGCAGCTTAAGGCCGACGGGCGAAGAGACCCAGTACTTC.

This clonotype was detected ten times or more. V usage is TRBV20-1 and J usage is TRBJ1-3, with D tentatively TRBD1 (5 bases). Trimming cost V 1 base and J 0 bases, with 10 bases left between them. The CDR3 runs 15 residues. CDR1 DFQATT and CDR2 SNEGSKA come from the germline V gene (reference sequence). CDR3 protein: CSARVQGASGNTIYF. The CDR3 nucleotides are TGCAGTGCTAGAGTTCAGGGAGCCTCTGGAAACACCATATATTTT.

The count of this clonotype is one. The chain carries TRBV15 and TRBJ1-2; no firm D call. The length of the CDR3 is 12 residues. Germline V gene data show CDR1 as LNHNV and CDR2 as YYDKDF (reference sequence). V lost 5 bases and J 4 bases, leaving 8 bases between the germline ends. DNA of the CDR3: TGTGCCACCAGCGGCCAGGTCTATGGCTACACCTTC. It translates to CATSGQVYGYTF.

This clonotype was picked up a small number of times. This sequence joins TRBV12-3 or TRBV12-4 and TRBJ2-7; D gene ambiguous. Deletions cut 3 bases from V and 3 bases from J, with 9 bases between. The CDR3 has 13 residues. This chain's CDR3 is CASSFNWNYEQYF. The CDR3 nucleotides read TGTGCCAGCAGTTTTAACTGGAACTACGAGCAGTACTTC.

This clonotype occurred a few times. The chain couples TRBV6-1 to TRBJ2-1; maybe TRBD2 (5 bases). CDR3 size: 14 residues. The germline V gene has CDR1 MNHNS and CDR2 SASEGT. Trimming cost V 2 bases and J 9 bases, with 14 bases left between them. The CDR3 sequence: CASSESILVTEQFF. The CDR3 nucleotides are TGTGCCAGCAGTGAATCGATACTAGTAACTGAGCAGTTCTTC.

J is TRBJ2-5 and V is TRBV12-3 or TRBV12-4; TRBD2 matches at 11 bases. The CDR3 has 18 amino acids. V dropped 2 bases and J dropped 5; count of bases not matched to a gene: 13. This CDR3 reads CASSLYTSGSRSWETQYF. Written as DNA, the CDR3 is TGTGCCAGCAGTTTATACACTAGCGGGAGTAGGAGCTGGGAGACCCAGTACTTC.

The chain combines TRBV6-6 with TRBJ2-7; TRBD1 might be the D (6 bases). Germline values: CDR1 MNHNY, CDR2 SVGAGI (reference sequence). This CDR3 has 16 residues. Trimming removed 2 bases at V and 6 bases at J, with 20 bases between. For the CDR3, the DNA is TGTGCCAGCAGTTACCCTCCAGTACAGGGAATCCGCGAGCAGTACTTC. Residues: CASSYPPVQGIREQYF.

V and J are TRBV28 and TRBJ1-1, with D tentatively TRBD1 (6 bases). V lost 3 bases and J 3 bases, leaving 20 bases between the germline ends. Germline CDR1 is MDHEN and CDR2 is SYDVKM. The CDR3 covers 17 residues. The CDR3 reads CASSLLTDSPEDTEAFF. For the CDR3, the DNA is TGTGCCAGCAGTTTGCTTACGGACAGTCCAGAGGACACTGAAGCTTTCTTT.

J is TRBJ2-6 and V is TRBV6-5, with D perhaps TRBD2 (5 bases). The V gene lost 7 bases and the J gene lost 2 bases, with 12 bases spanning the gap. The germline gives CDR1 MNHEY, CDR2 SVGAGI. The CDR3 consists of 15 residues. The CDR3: CASISLGTGANVLTF. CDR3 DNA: TGTGCCAGCATTTCACTAGGTACTGGGGCCAACGTCCTGACTTTC.

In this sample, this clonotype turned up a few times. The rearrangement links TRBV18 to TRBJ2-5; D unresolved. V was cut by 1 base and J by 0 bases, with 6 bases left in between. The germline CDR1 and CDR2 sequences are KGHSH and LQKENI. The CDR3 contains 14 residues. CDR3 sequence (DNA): TGTGCCAGCTCACCACTCCCGGACCAAGAGACCCAGTACTTC. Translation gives CASSPLPDQETQYF.